The source of this T cell receptor beta chain is a study of T cells in Graves' hyperthyroidism and ophthalmopathy. Study-wide points: The authors' 13 V-J model separated ophthalmopathy from stable hyperthyroidism.

Stable hyperthyroidism: no ophthalmopathy progression over 18 months of follow-up. These patients, aged 18 to 65, had recently diagnosed hyperthyroidism lasting under 2 months. Clinical symptoms, serum thyroxine, TRAb, thyroid ultrasound and orbital computed tomography informed diagnoses. This clonotype was picked up a small number of times. As yet, its antigen is unknown. Amplification of TCR beta CDR3 regions was performed using RNA transcripts as template. HTBI primers were the set used in a first-round RT-PCR of the TCR CDR3. TCRdb independently ran MiXCR on the multiplex PCR reads; one entry per CDR3 protein. The sample records hundreds of thousands of distinct CDR3 sequences, approximately 15% being singletons. The germline V gene has CDR1 LGHNA and CDR2 YNFKEQ. Trimming took 3 bases from V and 6 from J, leaving 15 bases between them. The CDR3 contains 15 residues.

V usage is TRBV4-2 and J usage is TRBJ2-1; perhaps TRBD2 as D (7 bases). This receptor was identified in a young woman with Graves' hyperthyroidism. Sequenced: blood. The CDR3 DNA is TGTGCCAGCAGCCAGGAATGGGGGGGGGCCAATGAGCAGTTCTTC. Protein: CASSQEWGGANEQFF.